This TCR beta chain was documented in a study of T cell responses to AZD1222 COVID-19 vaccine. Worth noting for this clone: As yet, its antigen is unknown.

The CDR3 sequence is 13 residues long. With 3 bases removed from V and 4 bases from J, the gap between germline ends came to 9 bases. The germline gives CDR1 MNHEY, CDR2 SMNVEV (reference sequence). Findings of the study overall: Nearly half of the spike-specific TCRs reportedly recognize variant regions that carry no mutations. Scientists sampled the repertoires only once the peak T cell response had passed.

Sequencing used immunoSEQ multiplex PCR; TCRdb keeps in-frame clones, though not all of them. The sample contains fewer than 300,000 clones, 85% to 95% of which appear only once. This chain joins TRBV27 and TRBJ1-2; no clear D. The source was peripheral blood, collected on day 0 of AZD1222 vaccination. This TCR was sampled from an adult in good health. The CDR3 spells CASSLGGSYGYTF. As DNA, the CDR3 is TGTGCCAGCAGTTTGGGAGGGTCCTATGGCTACACCTTC.